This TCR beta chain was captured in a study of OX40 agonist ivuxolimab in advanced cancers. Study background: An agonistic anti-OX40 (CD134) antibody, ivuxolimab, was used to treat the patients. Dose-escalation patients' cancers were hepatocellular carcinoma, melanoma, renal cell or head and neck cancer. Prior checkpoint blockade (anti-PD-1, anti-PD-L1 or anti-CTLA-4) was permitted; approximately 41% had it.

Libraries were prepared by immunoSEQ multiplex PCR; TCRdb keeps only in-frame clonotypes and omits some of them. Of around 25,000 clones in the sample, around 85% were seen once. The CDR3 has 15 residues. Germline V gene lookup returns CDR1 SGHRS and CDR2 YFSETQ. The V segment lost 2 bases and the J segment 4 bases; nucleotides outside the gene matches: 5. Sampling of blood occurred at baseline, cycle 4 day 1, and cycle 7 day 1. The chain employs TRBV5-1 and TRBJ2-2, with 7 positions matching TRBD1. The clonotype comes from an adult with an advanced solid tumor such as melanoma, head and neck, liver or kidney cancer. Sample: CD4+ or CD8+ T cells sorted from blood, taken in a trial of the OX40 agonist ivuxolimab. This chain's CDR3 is CASSLRDSSTGELFF. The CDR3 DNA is TGCGCCAGCAGCTTAAGGGACAGTTCCACCGGGGAGCTGTTTTTT.